The 3 T cell receptor beta chains given below trace back to one sample, sequenced in a study of blood T cell repertoires in COVID-19. The table came from immunoSEQ multiplex PCR; TCRdb's copy has only in-frame clones and leaves some out. The top ten hold about 1.5% of the sample, which has approximately 120,000 clones, 88% seen once. The sequenced sample was peripheral blood. All receptors derive from a human donor in a cohort sampled during active COVID-19.

The gene calls are TRBV30 and TRBJ1-2; D not resolved. Germline V lookup: CDR1 GTSNPN, CDR2 SVGIG (reference sequence). The length of the CDR3 is 14 residues. V lost 0 bases, J lost 8 bases, and 16 bases lay in between. The CDR3 DNA reads as TGTGCCTGGAGTGTAGGACTGAGGTCGTTGGGCTACACCTTC. It is translated as CAWSVGLRSLGYTF.

This clone has more than one count but fewer than ten. V and J are TRBV29-1 and TRBJ2-5, with 9 bases identical to TRBD1. V dropped 4 bases and J dropped 4; count of bases not matched to a gene: 4. From germline, CDR1 is SQVTM and CDR2 ANQGSEA. The CDR3 loop spans 13 amino acids. The CDR3 DNA sequence: TGCAGCGTTGGCGGGACAGGGACAGAGACCCAGTACTTC. Protein sequence: CSVGGTGTETQYF.

The chain links TRBV6-5 to TRBJ2-1; 14 bases match TRBD2. This CDR3 is built from 15 residues. Germline values: CDR1 MNHEY, CDR2 SVGAGI. The V gene end was trimmed by 5 bases and the J gene end by 8 bases; junction bases not matched to a gene: 5. CDR3 DNA sequence: TGTGCCAGCAGTACGACTAGCGGGGGGGCCCATGAGCAGTTCTTC. Amino acid sequence: CASSTTSGGAHEQFF.